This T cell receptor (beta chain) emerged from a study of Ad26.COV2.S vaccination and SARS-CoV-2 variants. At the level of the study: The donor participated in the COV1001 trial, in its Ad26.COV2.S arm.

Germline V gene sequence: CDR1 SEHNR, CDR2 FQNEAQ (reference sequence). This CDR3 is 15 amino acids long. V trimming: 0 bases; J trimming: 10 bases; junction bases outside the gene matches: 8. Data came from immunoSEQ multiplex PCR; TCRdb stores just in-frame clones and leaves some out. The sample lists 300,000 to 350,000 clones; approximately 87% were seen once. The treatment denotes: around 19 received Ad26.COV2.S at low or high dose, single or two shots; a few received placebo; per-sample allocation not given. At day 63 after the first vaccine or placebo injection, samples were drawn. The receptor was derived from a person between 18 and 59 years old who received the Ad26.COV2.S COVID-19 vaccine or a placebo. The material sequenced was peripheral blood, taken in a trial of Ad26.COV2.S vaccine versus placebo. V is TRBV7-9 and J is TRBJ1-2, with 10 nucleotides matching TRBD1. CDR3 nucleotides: TGTGCCAGCAGCTTAGCGTTGAGACAGGGGGCGGACTACACCTTC. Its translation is CASSLALRQGADYTF.